This T cell receptor beta chain was recovered during a study of T cell repertoires in cytomegalovirus infection. Study overall: CMV infection plus the matching HLA type was flagged by public TCR beta signatures.

This clonotype has at least ten counts. TCRdb re-derived calls from the reads in MiXCR, one entry per CDR3 protein. The repertoire holds 100,000 to 150,000 distinct CDR3 sequences, with almost 9% as singletons. The V and J ends lost 5 bases and 7 bases respectively, with 23 bases between them. Germline CDR1 SEHNR, CDR2 FQNEAQ (reference sequence). The CDR3 covers 16 residues. The origin of this receptor is a human donor in good health (CMV status not recorded). Some clones in this sample may be carry-over from other donors' samples. The sequenced sample consisted of PBMCs. J is TRBJ1-2 and V is TRBV7-9, with D perhaps matching TRBD1 (5 bases). DNA of the CDR3: TGTGCCAGCAGCCGGAGAACTGACAGAGTAAGCGGTGGCTACACCTTC. Translation: CASSRRTDRVSGGYTF.